Following are 2 T cell receptor beta chains from one sample sequenced in a study of identical twins. TCRdb analysed the 5' RACE reads with MiXCR anew, one entry per CDR3 protein. The sample lists around 1.7 million distinct CDR3 sequences; roughly 35% were seen once. The sample taken for sequencing was cord blood. The receptor source for this set is a newborn girl in good health.

The table lists this clonotype with a few counts. The gene calls are TRBV29-1 and TRBJ2-1, with a weak D call TRBD1 (6 bases). The V end was cut by 6 bases, the J end by 3 bases, with 15 bases between. This CDR3 region has 14 residues. Germline V gives CDR1 SQVTM, CDR2 ANQGSEA. The chain's CDR3 is CSVIRGPRYNEQFF. The CDR3 DNA reads TGCAGCGTCATCAGGGGCCCCCGCTACAATGAGCAGTTCTTC.

The chain uses TRBV27 and TRBJ2-7, with 7 bases matching TRBD2. CDR3 length: 14 residues. The trim removed 2 bases at V and 7 bases at J, leaving 8 bases unmatched. Germline V gene sequence: CDR1 MNHEY, CDR2 SMNVEV (reference sequence). The CDR3 spells CASSLSRGRVEQYF. CDR3 in DNA: TGTGCCAGCAGTTTAAGTCGGGGGAGGGTGGAGCAGTACTTC.